The clone carrying this T cell receptor (beta chain) was observed a handful of times. Its antigen is unidentified. These data are taken from a study of identical twins. General study results and limits: Insertions were fewer in abundant cord blood beta clonotypes, whereas memory repertoires showed none of this pattern.

The cDNA had a unique molecular identifier and a template-switch universal primer site. Each CDR3 protein gets one entry after TCRdb re-called the 5' RACE reads with MiXCR. Here the sample spans 240,000 or so distinct CDR3 sequences, 5.5% to 7% being singletons. Germline CDR1 and CDR2: SEHNR and FQNEAQ (reference sequence). The CDR3 sequence is 15 residues long. V lost 3 bases, J lost 0 bases, and 11 bases lay in between. This same sample was also taken into another study, of yellow fever vaccine responses in identical twins.

The J gene is TRBJ1-1, the V gene TRBV7-9; no clear D. This clonotype was sampled from a woman in her late teens or twenties in good health. Source material: memory (CD45RO+) T cells sorted from blood. CDR3 amino acids: CASSFSGGVNTEAFF. DNA for the CDR3: TGTGCCAGCAGCTTTTCCGGAGGAGTGAACACTGAAGCTTTCTTT.